These T cell receptor beta chains were read from a single sample in a study of identical twins. A single record per CDR3 protein comes from TCRdb applying MiXCR to the 5' RACE reads. The data contain a few hundred thousand distinct CDR3 sequences, about 13% of them singletons. The same specimen was also included in a second study, on yellow fever vaccine responses in identical twins.

Sample: memory (CD45RO+) T cells sorted from blood. These receptors originate from a woman between 18 and 29 years old in good health. Each CDR3 is given with its conserved first and last residue. Only some rows state a clone size, as once, few, many or a class for expanded clones.

j_call | v_call | clone_size | cdr3_aa
TRBJ2-5 | TRBV20-1 | NA | CSAGGAEETQYF
TRBJ2-3 | TRBV7-2 | few | CASSTVLMQYF
TRBJ2-1 | TRBV29-1 | few | CSGPGQGLDEQFF
TRBJ2-5 | TRBV12-3/TRBV12-4 | few | CASSQTSGRETQYF
TRBJ2-5 | TRBV20-1 | NA | CSATFRGRFQETQYF
TRBJ2-4 | TRBV12-3/TRBV12-4 | few | CASSPLGTGLAKNIQYF
TRBJ2-1 | TRBV20-1 | few | CSARDHGGVSYNEQFF
TRBJ2-1 | TRBV4-3 | few | CASSQDLLAGGPLKQFF
TRBJ2-7 | TRBV28 | many | CASSYDRLRYEQYF
TRBJ2-3 | TRBV10-3 | few | CAISESAPATDTQYF
TRBJ2-7 | TRBV11-2 | once | CASSLGTGPRDEQYF
TRBJ1-4 | TRBV11-2 | NA | CASSTRTGGNEKLFF
TRBJ2-1 | TRBV24-1 | many | CATSRGSGSYNEQFF
TRBJ2-5 | TRBV20-1 | few | CSASGQETQYF
TRBJ2-2 | TRBV5-6 | few | CASSQIARYTGELFF
TRBJ2-7 | TRBV7-3 | few | CASSLGDRVGEQYF
TRBJ1-3 | TRBV28 | NA | CASSRHSSGNTIYF
TRBJ2-7 | TRBV7-2 | few | CASSLAPVVGTYEQYF
TRBJ2-5 | TRBV6-2/TRBV6-3 | NA | CASSNPRGETQYF
TRBJ2-1 | TRBV5-1 | NA | CASSGLAGGPRSIF
TRBJ2-5 | TRBV20-1 | NA | CSAPGEAGEADQETQYF
TRBJ2-3 | TRBV11-3 | many | CASSLGVGDTQYF
TRBJ2-7 | TRBV9 | NA | CASSVDGRGYEQYF
TRBJ2-3 | TRBV7-8 | few | CASSLRLAGTDTQYF
TRBJ2-7 | TRBV14 | NA | CASSQARTGYEQYF
TRBJ2-5 | TRBV7-2 | NA | CASSLLSTGGVRETQYF
TRBJ2-3 | TRBV5-1 | few | CASSTAQQQDTQYF
TRBJ2-5 | TRBV19 | few | CASSIWGPGEETQYF
TRBJ1-2 | TRBV12-3/TRBV12-4 | many | CASSFQGRHGYTF
TRBJ2-5 | TRBV30 | many | CAWNQGVRETQYF
TRBJ1-1 | TRBV2 | NA | CASSAQVFTEAFF
TRBJ2-7 | TRBV7-9 | few | CASSQTRGAWPYEQYF
TRBJ2-2 | TRBV28 | NA | CASSVAGRAGELFF
TRBJ2-1 | TRBV2 | few | CASSKGTGMREQFF
TRBJ1-1 | TRBV5-1 | few | CASSGGSLANTEAFF
TRBJ2-7 | TRBV20-1 | few | CSAAGQGVYEQYF
TRBJ2-1 | TRBV3-1 | NA | CASSPRLSAPNQQFF
TRBJ2-6 | TRBV7-9 | few | CASAGGRGWAVLTF
TRBJ2-5 | TRBV4-1 | NA | CASSHGGEIQETQYF
TRBJ2-7 | TRBV20-1 | few | CSARDPDRVYEQYF
TRBJ1-4 | TRBV7-2 | NA | CASSLDPRATNEKLFF
TRBJ2-2 | TRBV7-9 | few | CASSLVWTEGGELFF
TRBJ2-5 | TRBV20-1 | once | CSARDPGGGETQYF